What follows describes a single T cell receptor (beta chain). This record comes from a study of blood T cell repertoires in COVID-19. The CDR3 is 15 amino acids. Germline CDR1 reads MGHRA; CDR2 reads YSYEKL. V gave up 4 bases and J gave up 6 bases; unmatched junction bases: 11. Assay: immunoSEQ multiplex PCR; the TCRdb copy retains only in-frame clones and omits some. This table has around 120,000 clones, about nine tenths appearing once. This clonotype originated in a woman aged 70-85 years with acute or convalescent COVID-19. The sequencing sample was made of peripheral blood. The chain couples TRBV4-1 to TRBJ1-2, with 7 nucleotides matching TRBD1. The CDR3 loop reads CASSLLGTDFHGYTF. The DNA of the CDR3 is TGCGCCAGCAGCCTCCTCGGGACAGATTTTCATGGCTACACCTTC.